This T cell receptor beta chain comes out of a study of T cell repertoires in cytomegalovirus infection. TCRdb re-called the reads with MiXCR, one entry per CDR3 protein. The sample holds 150,000 to 200,000 distinct CDR3 sequences, approximately 15% seen once. CDR1 SGDLS and CDR2 YYNGEE come from the germline V gene. This CDR3 has 13 residues. The V end was cut by 3 bases, the J end by 6 bases, with 12 bases between. The rearrangement joins TRBV9 to TRBJ1-2, with D tentatively TRBD1 (5 bases). Sequencing was done on a sample of PBMCs. This clonotype originated in a human donor in good health (CMV status not recorded). Some clones in this sample may be carry-over from other donors' samples. The CDR3: CASSATTGDGYTF. CDR3 in DNA: TGTGCCAGCAGCGCCACAACAGGAGATGGCTACACCTTC.